This TCR beta chain was sequenced during a study of blood T cell repertoires in COVID-19. Study background: Whether acute or convalescent, the COVID-19 samples came from the United States, Italy and Spain. In each case, the material was cDNA or gDNA derived from T cells, B-cell-depleted T cells, or PBMCs.

Trimming took 6 bases from V and 5 from J, leaving 8 bases between them. CDR3 length: 11 amino acids. Looked up from germline, CDR1 is DFQATT and CDR2 is SNEGSKA (reference sequence). Authors' analysis steps: Estimation of nucleated cell counts was performed using reference gene primer amplification. TCRdb's table, derived via immunoSEQ multiplex PCR, lists solely in-frame clones and lacks some. The V and J calls and clone size are taken from that table; D and trimming were inferred from the DNA. The sample yields more than 140,000 clones, about four fifths seen once. This receptor was obtained from a human donor in a cohort sampled during active COVID-19. V usage is TRBV20-1 and J usage is TRBJ2-1, with D hard to call. Specimen: peripheral blood. CDR3 residues: CSAQSHNEQFF. CDR3 DNA: TGCAGTGCCCAATCCCACAATGAGCAGTTCTTC.